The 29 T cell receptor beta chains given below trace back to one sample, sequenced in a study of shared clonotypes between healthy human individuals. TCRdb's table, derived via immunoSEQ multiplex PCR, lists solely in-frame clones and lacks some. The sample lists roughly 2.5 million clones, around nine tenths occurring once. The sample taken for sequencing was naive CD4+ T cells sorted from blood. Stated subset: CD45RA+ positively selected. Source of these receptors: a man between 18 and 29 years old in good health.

CDR3 coding DNA: TGCGCCAGTTGGACGGGACTAGCGGGGGGTGAGCAGTTCTTC. It encodes CASWTGLAGGEQFF. The chain has TRBV5-1 and TRBJ2-1; 15 nucleotides match TRBD2. From germline, CDR1 is SGHRS and CDR2 YFSETQ. This CDR3 contains 14 residues. V gave up 8 bases and J gave up 9 bases; unmatched junction bases: 6.

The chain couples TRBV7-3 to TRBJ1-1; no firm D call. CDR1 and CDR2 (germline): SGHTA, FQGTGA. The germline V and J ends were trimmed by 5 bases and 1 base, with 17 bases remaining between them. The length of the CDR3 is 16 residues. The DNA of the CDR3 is TGTGCCAGCAGCCAGTCTGGGTTGAGCACGAACACTGAAGCTTTCTTT. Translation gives CASSQSGLSTNTEAFF.

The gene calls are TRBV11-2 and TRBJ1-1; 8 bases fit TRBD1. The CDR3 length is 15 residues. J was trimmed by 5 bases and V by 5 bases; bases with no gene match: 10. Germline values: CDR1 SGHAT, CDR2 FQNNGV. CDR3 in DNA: TGTGCCAGCAGCGAATATTCAGGGGGCCCGACTGAAGCTTTCTTT. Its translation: CASSEYSGGPTEAFF.

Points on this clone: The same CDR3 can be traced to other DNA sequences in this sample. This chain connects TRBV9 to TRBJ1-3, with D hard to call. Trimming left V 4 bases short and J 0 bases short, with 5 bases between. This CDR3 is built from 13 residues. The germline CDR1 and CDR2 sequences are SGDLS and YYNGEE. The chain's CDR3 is CASSPSSGNTIYF. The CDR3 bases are TGTGCCAGCAGCCCATCCTCTGGAAACACCATATATTTT.

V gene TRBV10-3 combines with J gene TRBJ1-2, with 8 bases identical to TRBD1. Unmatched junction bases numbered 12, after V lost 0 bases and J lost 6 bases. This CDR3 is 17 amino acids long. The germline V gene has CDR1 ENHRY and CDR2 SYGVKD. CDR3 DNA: TGTGCCATCAGTGAGTCAAGTATAGGGACAGGCGATAATGGCTACACCTTC. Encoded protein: CAISESSIGTGDNGYTF.

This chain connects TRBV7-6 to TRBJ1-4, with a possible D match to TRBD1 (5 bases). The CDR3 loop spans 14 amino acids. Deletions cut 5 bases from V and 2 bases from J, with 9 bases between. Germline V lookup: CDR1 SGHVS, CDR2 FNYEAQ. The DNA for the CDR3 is TGTGCCAGCAGCCTGACAGTGACTAATGAAAAACTGTTTTTT. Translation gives CASSLTVTNEKLFF.

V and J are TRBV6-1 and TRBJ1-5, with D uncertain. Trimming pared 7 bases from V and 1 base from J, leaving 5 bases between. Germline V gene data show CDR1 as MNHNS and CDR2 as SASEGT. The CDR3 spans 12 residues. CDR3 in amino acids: CASTLSNQPQHF. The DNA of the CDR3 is TGTGCCAGCACTCTGAGCAATCAGCCCCAGCATTTT.

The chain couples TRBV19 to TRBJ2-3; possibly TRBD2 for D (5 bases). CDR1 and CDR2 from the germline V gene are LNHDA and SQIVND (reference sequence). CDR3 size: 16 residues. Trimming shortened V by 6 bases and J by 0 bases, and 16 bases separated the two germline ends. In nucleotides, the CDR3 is TGTGCCAGTAGAGACCGGGGTGGATGGAGCACAGATACGCAGTATTTT. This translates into CASRDRGGWSTDTQYF.

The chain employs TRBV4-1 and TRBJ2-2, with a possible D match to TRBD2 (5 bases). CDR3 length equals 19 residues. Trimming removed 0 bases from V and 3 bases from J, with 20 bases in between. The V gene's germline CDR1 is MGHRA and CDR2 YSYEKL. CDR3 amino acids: CASSQDLLRAGRDTGELFF. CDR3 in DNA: TGCGCCAGCAGCCAAGATCTTTTAAGGGCGGGCCGCGACACCGGGGAGCTGTTTTTT.

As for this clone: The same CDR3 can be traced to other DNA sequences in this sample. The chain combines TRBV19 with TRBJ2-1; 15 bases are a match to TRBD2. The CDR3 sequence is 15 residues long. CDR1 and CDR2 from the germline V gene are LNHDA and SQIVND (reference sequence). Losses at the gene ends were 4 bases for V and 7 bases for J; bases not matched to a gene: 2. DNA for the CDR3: TGTGCCAGTAGTACGGGACTAGCGGGAGGAAATGAGCAGTTCTTC. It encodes CASSTGLAGGNEQFF.

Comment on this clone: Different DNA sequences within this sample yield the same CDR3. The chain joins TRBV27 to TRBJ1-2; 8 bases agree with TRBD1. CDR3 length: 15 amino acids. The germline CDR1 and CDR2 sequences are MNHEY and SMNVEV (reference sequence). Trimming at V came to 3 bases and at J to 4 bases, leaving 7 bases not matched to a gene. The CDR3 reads CASSLGQGAIYGYTF. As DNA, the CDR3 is TGTGCCAGCAGTTTGGGGCAGGGGGCAATCTATGGCTACACCTTC.

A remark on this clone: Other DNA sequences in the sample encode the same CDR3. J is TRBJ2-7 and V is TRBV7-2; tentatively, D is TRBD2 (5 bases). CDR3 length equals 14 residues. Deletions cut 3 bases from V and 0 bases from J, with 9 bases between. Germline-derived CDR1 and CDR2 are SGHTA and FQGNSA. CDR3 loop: CASSLDGVSYEQYF. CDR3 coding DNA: TGTGCCAGCAGCTTGGACGGGGTCTCCTACGAGCAGTACTTC.

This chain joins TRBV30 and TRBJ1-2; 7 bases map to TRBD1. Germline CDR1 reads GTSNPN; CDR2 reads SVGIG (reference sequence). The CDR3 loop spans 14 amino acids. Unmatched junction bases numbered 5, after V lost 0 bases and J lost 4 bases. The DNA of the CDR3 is TGTGCCTGGAGTGTAGGGGGCGGCATCTATGGCTACACCTTC. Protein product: CAWSVGGGIYGYTF.

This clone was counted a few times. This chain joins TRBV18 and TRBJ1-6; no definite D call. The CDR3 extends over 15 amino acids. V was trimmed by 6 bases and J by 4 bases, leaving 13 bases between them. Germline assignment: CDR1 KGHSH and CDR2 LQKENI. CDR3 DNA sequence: TGTGCCAGCTCGGTGGCAACGCCATATAATTCACCCCTCCACTTT. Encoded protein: CASSVATPYNSPLHF. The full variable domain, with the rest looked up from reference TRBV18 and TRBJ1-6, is NAGVMQNPRHLVRRRGQEARLRCSPMKGHSHVYWYRQLPEEGLKFMVYLQKENIIDESGMPKERFSAEFPKEGPSILRIQQVVRGDSAAYFCASSVATPYNSPLHFGNGTRLTVT.

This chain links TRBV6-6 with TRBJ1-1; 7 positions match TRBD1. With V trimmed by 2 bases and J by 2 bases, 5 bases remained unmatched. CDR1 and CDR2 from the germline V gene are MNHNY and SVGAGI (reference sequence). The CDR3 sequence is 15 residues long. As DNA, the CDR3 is TGTGCCAGCAGTTACCCGAACAGGGGTAACACTGAAGCTTTCTTT. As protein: CASSYPNRGNTEAFF.

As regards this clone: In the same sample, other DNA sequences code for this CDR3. CDR3 sequence (DNA): TGTGCCAGCAGCTTACATCCGCCGTCAACCTACGAGCAGTACTTC. This gives the protein CASSLHPPSTYEQYF. The chain has TRBV7-2 and TRBJ2-7; D is uncertain. V lost 2 bases and J 2 bases, leaving 13 bases between the germline ends. The germline CDR1 and CDR2 sequences are SGHTA and FQGNSA. This CDR3 has 15 amino acids. The complete variable domain, with remaining parts taken from reference TRBV7-2 and TRBJ2-7, reads GAGVSQSPSNKVTEKGKDVELRCDPISGHTALYWYRQSLGQGLEFLIYFQGNSAPDKSGLPSDRFSAERTGGSVSTLTIQRTQQEDSAVYLCASSLHPPSTYEQYFGPGTRLTVT.

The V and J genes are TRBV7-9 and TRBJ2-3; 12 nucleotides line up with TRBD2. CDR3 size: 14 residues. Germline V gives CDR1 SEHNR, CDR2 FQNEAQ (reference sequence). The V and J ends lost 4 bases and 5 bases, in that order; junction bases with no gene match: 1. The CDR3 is CASSWGLAGDTQYF. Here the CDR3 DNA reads TGTGCCAGCAGCTGGGGACTAGCGGGAGATACGCAGTATTTT.

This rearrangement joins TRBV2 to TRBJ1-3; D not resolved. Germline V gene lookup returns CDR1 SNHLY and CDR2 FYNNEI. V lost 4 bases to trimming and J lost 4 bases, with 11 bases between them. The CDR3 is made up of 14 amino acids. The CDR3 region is CASSVATTGNTIYF. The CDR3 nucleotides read TGTGCCAGCAGTGTGGCTACGACAGGAAACACCATATATTTT.

The CDR3: CASSPDGPANLLTRANVLTF. The CDR3 DNA sequence: TGTGCCAGCTCACCAGATGGGCCGGCTAACCTGCTGACTAGGGCCAACGTCCTGACTTTC. V usage is TRBV18 and J usage is TRBJ2-6; perhaps TRBD2 as D (5 bases). In germline, CDR1 is KGHSH, CDR2 LQKENI. V lost 2 bases and J lost 5, with 25 bases in between. This CDR3 contains 20 residues. The variable domain in full, completed from reference TRBV18 and TRBJ2-6, reads NAGVMQNPRHLVRRRGQEARLRCSPMKGHSHVYWYRQLPEEGLKFMVYLQKENIIDESGMPKERFSAEFPKEGPSILRIQQVVRGDSAAYFCASSPDGPANLLTRANVLTFGAGSRLTVL.

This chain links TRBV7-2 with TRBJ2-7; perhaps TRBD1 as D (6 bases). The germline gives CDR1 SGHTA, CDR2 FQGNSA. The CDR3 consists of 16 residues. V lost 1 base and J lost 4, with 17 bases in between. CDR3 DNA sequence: TGTGCCAGCAGCTTAGTGTCCCTAGTGGACAGATACGAGCAGTACTTC. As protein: CASSLVSLVDRYEQYF.

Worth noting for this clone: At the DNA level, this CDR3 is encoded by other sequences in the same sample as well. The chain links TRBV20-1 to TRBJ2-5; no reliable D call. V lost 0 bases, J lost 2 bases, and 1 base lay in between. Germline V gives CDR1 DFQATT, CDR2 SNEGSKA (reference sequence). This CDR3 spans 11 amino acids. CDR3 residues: CSARDQETQYF. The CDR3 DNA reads TGCAGTGCTAGAGATCAAGAGACCCAGTACTTC.

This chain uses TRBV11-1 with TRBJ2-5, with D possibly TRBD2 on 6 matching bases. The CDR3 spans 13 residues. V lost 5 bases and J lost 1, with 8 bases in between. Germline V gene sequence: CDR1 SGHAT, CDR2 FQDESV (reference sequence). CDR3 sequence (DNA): TGTGCCAGCAGCCCGGGACTCCAAGAGACCCAGTACTTC. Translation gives CASSPGLQETQYF.

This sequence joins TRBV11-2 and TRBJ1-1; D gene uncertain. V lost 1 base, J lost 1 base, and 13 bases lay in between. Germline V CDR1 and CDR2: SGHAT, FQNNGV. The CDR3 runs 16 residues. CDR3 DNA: TGTGCCAGCAGCTTAGTGGGGAGGGTGGGGAACACTGAAGCTTTCTTT. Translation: CASSLVGRVGNTEAFF.

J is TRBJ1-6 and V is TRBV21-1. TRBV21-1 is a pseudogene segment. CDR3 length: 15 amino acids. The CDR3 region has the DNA TGTGCCAGCAGCAAAGAGGGACGGTATAATTCACCCCTCCACTTT. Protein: CASSKEGRYNSPLHF.

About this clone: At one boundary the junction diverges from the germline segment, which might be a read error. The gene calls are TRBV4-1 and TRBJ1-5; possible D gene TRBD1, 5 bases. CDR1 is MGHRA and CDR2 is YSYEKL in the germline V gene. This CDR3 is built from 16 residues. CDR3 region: CAGSQDGGPGNQPQHF. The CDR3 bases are TGCGCCGGCAGCCAAGACGGCGGGCCAGGGAATCAGCCCCAGCATTTT.

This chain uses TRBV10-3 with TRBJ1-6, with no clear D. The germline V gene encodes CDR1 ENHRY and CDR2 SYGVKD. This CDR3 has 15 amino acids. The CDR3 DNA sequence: TGTGCACACTCGCTGGGTGGAGACGACCGCGCACCCCTCCACTTT. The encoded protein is CAHSLGGDDRAPLHF.

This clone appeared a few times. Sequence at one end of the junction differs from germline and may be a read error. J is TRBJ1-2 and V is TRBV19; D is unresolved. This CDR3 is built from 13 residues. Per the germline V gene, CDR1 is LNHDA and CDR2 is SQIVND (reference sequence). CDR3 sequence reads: CASSMGNNNGYTF. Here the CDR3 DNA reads TGTGCCAGTAGTATGGGAAATAACAATGGCTACACCTTC.

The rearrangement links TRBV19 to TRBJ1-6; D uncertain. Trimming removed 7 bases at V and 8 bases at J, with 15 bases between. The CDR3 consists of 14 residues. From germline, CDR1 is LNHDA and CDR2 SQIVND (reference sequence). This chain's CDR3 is CASTKELADSPLHF. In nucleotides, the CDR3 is TGTGCCAGTACCAAAGAACTGGCGGATTCACCCCTCCACTTT.

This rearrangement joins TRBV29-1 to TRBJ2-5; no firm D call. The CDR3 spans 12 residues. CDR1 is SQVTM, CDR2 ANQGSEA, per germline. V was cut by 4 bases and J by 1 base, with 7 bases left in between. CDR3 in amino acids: CSVGSAQETQYF. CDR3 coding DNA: TGCAGCGTTGGGTCGGCCCAAGAGACCCAGTACTTC.